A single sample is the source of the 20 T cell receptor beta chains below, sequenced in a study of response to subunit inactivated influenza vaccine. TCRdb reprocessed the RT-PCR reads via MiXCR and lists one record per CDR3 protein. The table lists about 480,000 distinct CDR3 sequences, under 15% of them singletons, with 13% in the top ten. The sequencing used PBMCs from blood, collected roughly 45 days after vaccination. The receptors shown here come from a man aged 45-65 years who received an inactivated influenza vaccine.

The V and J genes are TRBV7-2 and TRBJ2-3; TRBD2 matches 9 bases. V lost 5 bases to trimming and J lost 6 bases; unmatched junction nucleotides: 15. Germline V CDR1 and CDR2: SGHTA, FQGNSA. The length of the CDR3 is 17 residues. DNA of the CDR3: TGTGCCAGCAGCCCACCCGGAGGTAGCGGGGGCTCGGATACGCAGTATTTT. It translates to CASSPPGGSGGSDTQYF.

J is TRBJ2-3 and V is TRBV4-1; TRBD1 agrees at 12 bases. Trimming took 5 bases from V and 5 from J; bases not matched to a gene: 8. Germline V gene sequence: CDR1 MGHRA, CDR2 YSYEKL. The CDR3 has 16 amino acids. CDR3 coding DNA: TGCGCCAGCAGCTCCATGAGGGACAGGGGGCGAGATACGCAGTATTTT. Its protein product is CASSSMRDRGRDTQYF.

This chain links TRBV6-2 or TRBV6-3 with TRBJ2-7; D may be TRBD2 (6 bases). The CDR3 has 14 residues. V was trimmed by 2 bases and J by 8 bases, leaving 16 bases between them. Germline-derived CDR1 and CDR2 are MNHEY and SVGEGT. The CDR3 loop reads CASSYIAGLVKQYF. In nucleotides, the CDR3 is TGTGCCAGCAGTTACATCGCGGGATTAGTGAAGCAGTACTTC.

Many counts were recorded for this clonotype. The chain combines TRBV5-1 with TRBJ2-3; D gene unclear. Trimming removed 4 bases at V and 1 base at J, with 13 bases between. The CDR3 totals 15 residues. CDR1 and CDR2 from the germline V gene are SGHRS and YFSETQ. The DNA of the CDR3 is TGCGCCAGCAGCGTGGGGATTCTTCGCACAGATACGCAGTATTTT. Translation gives CASSVGILRTDTQYF.

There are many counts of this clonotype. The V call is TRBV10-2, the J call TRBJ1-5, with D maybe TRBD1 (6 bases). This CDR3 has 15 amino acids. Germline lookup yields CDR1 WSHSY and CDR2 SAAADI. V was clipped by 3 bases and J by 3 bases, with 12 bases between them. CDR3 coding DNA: TGCGCCAGCAGTGATGAACAGGGAAACAATCAGCCCCAGCATTTT. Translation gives CASSDEQGNNQPQHF.

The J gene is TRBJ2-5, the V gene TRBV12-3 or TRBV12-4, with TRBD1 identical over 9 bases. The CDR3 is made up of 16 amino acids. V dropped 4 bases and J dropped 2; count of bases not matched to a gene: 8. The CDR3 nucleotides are TGTGCCAGCAGTTGGCCGGGACAGGGTTCGCAAGAGACCCAGTACTTC. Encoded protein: CASSWPGQGSQETQYF.

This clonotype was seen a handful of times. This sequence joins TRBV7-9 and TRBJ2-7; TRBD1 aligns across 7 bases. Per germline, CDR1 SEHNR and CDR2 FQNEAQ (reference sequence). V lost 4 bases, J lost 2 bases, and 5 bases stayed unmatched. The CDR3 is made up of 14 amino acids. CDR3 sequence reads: CASSSPGTAYEQYF. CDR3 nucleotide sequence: TGTGCCAGCAGCTCCCCCGGGACAGCCTACGAGCAGTACTTC.

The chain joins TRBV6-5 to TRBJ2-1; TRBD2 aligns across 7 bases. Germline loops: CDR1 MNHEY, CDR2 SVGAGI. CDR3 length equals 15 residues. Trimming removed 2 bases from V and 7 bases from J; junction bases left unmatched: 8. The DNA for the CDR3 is TGTGCCAGCAGTTACCGGGAGGAGTTAGCGAATGAGCAGTTCTTC. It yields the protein CASSYREELANEQFF.

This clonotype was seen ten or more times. CDR3 coding DNA: TGTGCCACCAGTGCCCCGGACTTGAACGAGCAGTACTTC. It yields the protein CATSAPDLNEQYF. This chain joins TRBV24-1 and TRBJ2-7; maybe TRBD2 (5 bases). The germline V gene has CDR1 KGHDR and CDR2 SFDVKD. The CDR3 runs to 13 residues. Between the trimmed V and J ends, which lost 5 bases and 5 bases, there was a span of 12 bases.

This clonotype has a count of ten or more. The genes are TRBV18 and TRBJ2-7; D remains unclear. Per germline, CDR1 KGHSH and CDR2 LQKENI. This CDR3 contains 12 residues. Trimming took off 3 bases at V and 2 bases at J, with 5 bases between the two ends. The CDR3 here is CASSPTTYEQYF. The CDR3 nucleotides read TGTGCCAGCTCACCGACAACCTACGAGCAGTACTTC.

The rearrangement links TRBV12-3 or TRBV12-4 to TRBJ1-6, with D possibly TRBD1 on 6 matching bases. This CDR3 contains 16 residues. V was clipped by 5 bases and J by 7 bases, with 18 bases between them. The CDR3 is CASSPQYNTGNSPLHF. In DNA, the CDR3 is TGTGCCAGCAGTCCCCAATATAATACAGGGAATTCACCCCTCCACTTT.

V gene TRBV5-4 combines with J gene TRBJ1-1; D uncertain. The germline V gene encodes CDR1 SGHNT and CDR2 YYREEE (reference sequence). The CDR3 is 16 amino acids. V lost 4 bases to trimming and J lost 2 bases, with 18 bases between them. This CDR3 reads CASSPGPGVANTEAFF. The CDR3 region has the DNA TGTGCCAGCAGCCCAGGACCGGGTGTCGCCAACACTGAAGCTTTCTTT.

CDR3 sequence: CASRRQDLTGELFF. The CDR3 coding sequence is TGTGCCAGCAGAAGACAGGACCTCACCGGGGAGCTGTTTTTT. The rearrangement links TRBV12-3 or TRBV12-4 to TRBJ2-2; D might be TRBD1 (6 bases). Trimming took off 6 bases at V and 4 bases at J, with 12 bases between the two ends. This CDR3 is 14 amino acids long.

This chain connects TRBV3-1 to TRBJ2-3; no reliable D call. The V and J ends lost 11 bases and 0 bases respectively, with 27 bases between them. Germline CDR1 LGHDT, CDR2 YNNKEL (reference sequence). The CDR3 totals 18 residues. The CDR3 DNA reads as TGTGCCTGCACCAAGCAGGTCCCACGTACAACTAGCACAGATACGCAGTATTTT. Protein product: CACTKQVPRTTSTDTQYF.

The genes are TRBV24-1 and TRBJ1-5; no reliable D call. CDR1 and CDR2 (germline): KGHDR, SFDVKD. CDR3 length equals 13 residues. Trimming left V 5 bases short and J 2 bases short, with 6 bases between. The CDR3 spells CATSAFGNQPQHF. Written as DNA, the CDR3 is TGTGCCACCAGTGCTTTTGGCAATCAGCCCCAGCATTTT.

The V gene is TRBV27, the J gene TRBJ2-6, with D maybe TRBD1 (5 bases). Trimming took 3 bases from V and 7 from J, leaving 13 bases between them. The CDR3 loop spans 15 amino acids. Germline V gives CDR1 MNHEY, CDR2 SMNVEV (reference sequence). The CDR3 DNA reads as TGTGCCAGCAGTTTGTCAGGGCCACGAGCCAACGTCCTGACTTTC. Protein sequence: CASSLSGPRANVLTF. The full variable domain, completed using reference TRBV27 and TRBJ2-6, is EAQVTQNPRYLITVTGKKLTVTCSQNMNHEYMSWYRQDPGLGLRQIYYSMNVEVTDKGDVPEGYKVSRKEKRNFPLILESPSPNQTSLYFCASSLSGPRANVLTFGAGSRLTVL.

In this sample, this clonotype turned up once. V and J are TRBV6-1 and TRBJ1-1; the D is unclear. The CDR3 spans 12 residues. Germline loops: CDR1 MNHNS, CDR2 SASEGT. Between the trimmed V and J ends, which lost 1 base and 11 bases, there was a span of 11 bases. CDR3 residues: CASSEGVRRAFF. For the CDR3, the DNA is TGTGCCAGCAGTGAAGGGGTGAGGCGGGCTTTCTTT.

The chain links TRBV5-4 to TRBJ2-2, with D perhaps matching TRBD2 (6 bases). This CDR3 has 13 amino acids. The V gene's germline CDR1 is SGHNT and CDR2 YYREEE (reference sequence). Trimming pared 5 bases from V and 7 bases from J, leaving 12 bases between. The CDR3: CASSLAVVGELFF. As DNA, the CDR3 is TGTGCCAGCAGTTTAGCGGTGGTCGGGGAGCTGTTTTTT.

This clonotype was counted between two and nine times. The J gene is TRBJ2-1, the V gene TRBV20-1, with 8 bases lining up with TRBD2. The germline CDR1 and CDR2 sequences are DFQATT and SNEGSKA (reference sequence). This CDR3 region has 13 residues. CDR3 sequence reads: CRTGGGTHNEQFF. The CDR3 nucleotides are TGCAGGACGGGCGGGGGGACCCACAATGAGCAGTTCTTC.

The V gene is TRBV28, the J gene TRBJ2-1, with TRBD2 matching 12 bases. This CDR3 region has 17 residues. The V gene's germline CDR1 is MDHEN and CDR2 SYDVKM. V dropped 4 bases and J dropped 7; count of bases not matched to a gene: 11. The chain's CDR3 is CASSSTTLAGGQNEQFF. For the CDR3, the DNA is TGTGCCAGCAGTTCCACCACCCTAGCGGGAGGGCAGAATGAGCAGTTCTTC.